This TCR beta chain derives from a study of shared clonotypes between healthy human individuals. On the study more broadly: Donor ages ranged 18 to 49 years: a couple of women, a few men.

Only in-frame clones appear in the TCRdb table, and some are missing; sequencing was by immunoSEQ multiplex PCR. The data contain approximately 1,500,000 clones, roughly 97% of them seen just once; the ten biggest clones take up roughly 1.2%. This CDR3 is built from 17 residues. J lost 3 bases, V lost 0 bases, and 6 bases had no gene match. Germline V CDR1 and CDR2: SEHNR, FQNEAQ (reference sequence). The material sequenced was naive CD4+ T cells sorted from blood. Subset specified: CD45RA+ positively selected. The receptor was isolated from a man younger than 40 in good health. The gene calls are TRBV7-9 and TRBJ2-7; TRBD2 matches at 12 bases. The CDR3 reads CASSLARTSGRNYEQYF. DNA for the CDR3: TGTGCCAGCAGCTTAGCCAGAACTAGCGGGAGGAACTACGAGCAGTACTTC.